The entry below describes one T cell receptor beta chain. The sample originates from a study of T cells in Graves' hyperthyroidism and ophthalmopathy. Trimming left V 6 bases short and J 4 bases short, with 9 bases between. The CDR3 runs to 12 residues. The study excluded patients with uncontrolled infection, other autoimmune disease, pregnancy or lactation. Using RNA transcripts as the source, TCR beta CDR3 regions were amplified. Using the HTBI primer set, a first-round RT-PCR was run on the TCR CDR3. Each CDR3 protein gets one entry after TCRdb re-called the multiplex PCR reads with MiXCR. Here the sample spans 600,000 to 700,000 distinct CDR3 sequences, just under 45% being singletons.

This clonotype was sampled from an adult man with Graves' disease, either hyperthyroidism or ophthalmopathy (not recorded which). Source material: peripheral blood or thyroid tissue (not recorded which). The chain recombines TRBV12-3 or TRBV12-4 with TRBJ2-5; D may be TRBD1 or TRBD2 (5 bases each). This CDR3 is CASRQGPETQYF. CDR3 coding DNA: TGTGCCAGCAGGCAGGGACCAGAGACCCAGTACTTC.